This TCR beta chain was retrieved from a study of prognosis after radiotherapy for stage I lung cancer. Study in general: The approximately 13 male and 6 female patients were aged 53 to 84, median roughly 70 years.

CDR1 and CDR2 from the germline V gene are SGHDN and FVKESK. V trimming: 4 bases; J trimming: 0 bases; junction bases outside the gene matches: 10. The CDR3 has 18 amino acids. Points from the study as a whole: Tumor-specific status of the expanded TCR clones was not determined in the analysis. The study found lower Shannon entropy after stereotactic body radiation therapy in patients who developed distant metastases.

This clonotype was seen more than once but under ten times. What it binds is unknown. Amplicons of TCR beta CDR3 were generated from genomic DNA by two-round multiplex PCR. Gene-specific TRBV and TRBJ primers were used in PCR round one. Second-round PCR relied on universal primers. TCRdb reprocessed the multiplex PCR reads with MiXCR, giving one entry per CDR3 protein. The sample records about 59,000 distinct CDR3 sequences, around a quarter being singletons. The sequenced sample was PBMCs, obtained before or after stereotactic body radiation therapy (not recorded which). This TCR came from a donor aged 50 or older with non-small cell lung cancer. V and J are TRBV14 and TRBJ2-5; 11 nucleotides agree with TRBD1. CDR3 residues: CASSRKDRGLLYQETQYF. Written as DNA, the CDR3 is TGTGCCAGCAGCCGAAAGGACAGGGGGCTTCTGTACCAAGAGACCCAGTACTTC.